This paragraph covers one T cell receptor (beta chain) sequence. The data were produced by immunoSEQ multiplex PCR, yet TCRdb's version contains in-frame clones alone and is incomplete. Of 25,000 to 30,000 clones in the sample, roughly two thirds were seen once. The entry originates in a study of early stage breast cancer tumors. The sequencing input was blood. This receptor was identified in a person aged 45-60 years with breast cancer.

CDR3 sequence reads: CAISDESGTSGLFEQYF. CDR3 nucleotide sequence: TGTGCCATCAGTGACGAATCCGGGACTAGCGGGTTGTTCGAGCAGTACTTC. This chain uses TRBV10-3 with TRBJ2-7; TRBD2 aligns across 12 bases. CDR3 size: 17 residues. After removal of 3 bases from V and 6 bases from J, the junction contained 12 bases not matched to a gene. CDR1 is ENHRY, CDR2 SYGVKD, per germline.